The entry below describes one T cell receptor beta chain. This sample is part of a study of patients and donors after allogeneic stem cell transplantation. The trim removed 8 bases at V and 0 bases at J, leaving 8 bases unmatched. This CDR3 has 16 amino acids. Germline V gene lookup returns CDR1 ENHRY and CDR2 SYGVKD. TCRdb reanalysed the RT-PCR reads using MiXCR and keeps one entry per CDR3 protein. The profile shows tens of thousands of distinct CDR3 sequences, 26% of them singletons. This sequence joins TRBV10-3 and TRBJ2-2, with TRBD1 matching over 8 bases. What was sequenced was blood, either unsorted or a sorted T cell fraction (not recorded which). This sequence originates from a human donor who was either an allogeneic HSCT recipient or a stem cell or donor lymphocyte infusion donor (not recorded which). It is not recorded whose cells these are; they may come from a transplant donor. This CDR3 reads CAIPQGAVSNTGELFF. The CDR3 DNA sequence: TGTGCCATCCCCCAGGGGGCCGTTTCGAACACCGGGGAGCTGTTTTTT.